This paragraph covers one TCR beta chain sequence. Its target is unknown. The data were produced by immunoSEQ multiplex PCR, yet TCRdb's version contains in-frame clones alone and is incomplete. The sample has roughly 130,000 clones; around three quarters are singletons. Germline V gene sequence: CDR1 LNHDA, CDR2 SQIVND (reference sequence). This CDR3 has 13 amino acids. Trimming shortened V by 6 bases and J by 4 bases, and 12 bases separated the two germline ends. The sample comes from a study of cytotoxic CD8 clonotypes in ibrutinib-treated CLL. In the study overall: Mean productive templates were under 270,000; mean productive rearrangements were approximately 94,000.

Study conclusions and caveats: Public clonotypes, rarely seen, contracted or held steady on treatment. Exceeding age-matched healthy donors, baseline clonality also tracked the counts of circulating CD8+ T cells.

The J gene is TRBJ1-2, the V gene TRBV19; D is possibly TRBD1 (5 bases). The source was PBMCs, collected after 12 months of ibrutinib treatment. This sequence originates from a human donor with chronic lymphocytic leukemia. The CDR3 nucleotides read TGTGCCAGTAGCATCAGGGTTCCCTATGGCTACACCTTC. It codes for CASSIRVPYGYTF.